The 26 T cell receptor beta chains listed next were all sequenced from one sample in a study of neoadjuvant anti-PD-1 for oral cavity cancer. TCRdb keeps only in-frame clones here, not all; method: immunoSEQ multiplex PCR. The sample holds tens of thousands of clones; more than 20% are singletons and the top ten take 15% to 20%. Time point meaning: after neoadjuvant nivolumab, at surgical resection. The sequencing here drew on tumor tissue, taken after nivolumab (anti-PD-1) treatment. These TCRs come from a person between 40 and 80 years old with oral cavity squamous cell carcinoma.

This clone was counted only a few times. The CDR3 protein is CAPAVTKETQYF. The CDR3 coding sequence is TGTGCCCCAGCCGTGACCAAAGAGACCCAGTACTTC. This sequence joins TRBV27 and TRBJ2-5; D is uncertain. The CDR3 sequence is 12 residues long. V was pared by 11 bases and J by 3 bases, with 13 bases between. Germline CDR1 is MNHEY and CDR2 is SMNVEV (reference sequence).

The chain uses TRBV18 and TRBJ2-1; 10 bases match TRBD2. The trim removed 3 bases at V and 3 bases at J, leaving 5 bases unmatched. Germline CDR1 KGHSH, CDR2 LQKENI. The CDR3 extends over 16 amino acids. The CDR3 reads CASSPWTSGDYNEQFF. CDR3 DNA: TGTGCCAGCTCACCGTGGACTAGCGGAGACTACAATGAGCAGTTCTTC.

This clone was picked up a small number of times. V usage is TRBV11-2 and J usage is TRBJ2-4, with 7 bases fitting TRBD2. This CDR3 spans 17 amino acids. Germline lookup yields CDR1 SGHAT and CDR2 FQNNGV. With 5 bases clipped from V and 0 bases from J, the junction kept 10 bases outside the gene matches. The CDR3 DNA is TGTGCCAGCAGCCCCTCTAGCGGAGGCCTAGCCAAAAACATTCAGTACTTC. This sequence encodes CASSPSSGGLAKNIQYF.

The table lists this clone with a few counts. The CDR3 DNA is TGCGCCAGCAGCTTTAAGTCGGGAGGGGCAGATACGCAGTATTTT. Residues: CASSFKSGGADTQYF. The rearrangement uses TRBV5-1 and TRBJ2-3, with 8 bases fitting TRBD2. The CDR3 totals 15 residues. The germline gives CDR1 SGHRS, CDR2 YFSETQ. Losses at the gene ends were 2 bases for V and 4 bases for J; bases not matched to a gene: 6.

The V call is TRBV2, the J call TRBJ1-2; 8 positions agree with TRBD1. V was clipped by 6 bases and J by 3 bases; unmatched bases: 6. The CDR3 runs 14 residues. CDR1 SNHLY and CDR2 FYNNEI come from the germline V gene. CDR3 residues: CASSPQGADYGYTF. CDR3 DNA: TGTGCCAGCAGCCCCCAGGGGGCAGACTATGGCTACACCTTC.

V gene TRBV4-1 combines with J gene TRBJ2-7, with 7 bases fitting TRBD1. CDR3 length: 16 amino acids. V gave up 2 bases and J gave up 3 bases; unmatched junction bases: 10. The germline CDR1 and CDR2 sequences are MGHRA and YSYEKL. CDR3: CASSQRQGSRFYEQYF. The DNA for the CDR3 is TGCGCCAGCAGCCAAAGACAGGGCAGTAGGTTCTACGAGCAGTACTTC.

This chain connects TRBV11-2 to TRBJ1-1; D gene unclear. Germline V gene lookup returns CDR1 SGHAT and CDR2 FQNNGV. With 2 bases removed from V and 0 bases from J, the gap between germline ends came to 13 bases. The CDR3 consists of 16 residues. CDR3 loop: CASSLSPSEMNTEAFF. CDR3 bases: TGTGCCAGCAGCTTAAGCCCCTCAGAGATGAACACTGAAGCTTTCTTT.

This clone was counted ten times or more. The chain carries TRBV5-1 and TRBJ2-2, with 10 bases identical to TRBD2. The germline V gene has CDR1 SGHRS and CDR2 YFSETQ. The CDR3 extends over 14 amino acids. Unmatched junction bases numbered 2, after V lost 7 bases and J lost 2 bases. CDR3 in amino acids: CASQREGNTGELFF. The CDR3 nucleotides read TGCGCCAGCCAGCGGGAGGGCAACACCGGGGAGCTGTTTTTT.

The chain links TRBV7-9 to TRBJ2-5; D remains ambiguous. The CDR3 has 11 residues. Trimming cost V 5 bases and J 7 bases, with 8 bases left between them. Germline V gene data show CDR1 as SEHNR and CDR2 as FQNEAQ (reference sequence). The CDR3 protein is CASSVMRTQYF. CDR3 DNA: TGTGCCAGCAGCGTCATGCGGACCCAGTACTTC.

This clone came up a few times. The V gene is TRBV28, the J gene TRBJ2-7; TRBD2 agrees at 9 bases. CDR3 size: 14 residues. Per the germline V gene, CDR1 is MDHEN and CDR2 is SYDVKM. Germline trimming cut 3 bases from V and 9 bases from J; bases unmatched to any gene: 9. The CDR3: CASSLGASGKGQYF. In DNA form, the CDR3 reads TGTGCCAGCAGTTTGGGAGCTAGCGGGAAAGGGCAGTACTTC.

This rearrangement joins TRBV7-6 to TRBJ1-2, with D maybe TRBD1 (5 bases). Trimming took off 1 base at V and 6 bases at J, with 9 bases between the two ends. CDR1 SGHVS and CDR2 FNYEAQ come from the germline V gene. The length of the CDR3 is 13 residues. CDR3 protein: CASSLGAGNGYTF. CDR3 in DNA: TGTGCCAGCAGCTTAGGGGCAGGGAATGGCTACACCTTC.

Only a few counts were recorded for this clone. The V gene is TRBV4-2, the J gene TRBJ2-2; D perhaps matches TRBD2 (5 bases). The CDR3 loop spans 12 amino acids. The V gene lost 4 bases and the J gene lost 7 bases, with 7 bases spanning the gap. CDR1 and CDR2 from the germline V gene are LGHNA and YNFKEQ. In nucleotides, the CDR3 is TGTGCCAGCAGCCGAGGGATCGGGGAGCTGTTTTTT. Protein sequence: CASSRGIGELFF.

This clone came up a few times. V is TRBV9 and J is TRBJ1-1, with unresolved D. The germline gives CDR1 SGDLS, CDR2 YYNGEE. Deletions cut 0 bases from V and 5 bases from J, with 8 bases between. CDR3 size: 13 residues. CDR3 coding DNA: TGTGCCAGCAGCGTAGATGGGGAGACTGAAGCTTTCTTT. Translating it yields CASSVDGETEAFF.

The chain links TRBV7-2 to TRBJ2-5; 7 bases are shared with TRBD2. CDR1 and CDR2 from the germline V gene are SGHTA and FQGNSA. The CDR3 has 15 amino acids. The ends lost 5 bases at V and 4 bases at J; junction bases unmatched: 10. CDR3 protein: CASSPRPGGSETQYF. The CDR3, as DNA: TGTGCCAGCAGCCCCCGCCCGGGGGGTTCAGAGACCCAGTACTTC.

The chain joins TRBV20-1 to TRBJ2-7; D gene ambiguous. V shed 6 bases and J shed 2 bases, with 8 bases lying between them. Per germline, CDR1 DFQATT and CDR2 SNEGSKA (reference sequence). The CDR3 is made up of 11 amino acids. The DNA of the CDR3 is TGCAGTGCCCTCGACGCCTACGAGCAGTACTTC. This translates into CSALDAYEQYF.

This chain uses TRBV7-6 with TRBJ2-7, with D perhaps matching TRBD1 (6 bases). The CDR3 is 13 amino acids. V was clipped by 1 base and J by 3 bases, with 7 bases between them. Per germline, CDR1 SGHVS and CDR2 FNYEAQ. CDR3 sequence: CASSLDRVYEQYF. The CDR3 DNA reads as TGTGCCAGCAGCTTAGACAGGGTCTACGAGCAGTACTTC.

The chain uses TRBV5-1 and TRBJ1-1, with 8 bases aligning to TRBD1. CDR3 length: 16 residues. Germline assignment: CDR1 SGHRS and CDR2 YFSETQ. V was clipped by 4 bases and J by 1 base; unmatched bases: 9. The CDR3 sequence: CASSPLGQGGNTEAFF. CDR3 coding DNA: TGCGCCAGCAGCCCGCTCGGACAGGGCGGGAACACTGAAGCTTTCTTT.

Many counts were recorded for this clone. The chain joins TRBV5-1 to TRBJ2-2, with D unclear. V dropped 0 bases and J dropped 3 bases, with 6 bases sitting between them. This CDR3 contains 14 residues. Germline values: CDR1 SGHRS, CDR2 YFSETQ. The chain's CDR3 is CASSLGSYTGELFF. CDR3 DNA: TGCGCCAGCAGCTTGGGTTCTTACACCGGGGAGCTGTTTTTT. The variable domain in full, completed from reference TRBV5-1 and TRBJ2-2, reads KAGVTQTPRYLIKTRGQQVTLSCSPISGHRSVSWYQQTPGQGLQFLFEYFSETQRNKGNFPGRFSGRQFSNSRSEMNVSTLELGDSALYLCASSLGSYTGELFFGEGSRLTVL.

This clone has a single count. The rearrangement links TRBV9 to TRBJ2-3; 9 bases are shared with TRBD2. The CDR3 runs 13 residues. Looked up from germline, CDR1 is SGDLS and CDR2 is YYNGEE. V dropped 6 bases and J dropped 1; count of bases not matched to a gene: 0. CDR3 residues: CASKRGGTDTQYF. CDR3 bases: TGTGCCAGCAAGCGGGGGGGCACAGATACGCAGTATTTT.

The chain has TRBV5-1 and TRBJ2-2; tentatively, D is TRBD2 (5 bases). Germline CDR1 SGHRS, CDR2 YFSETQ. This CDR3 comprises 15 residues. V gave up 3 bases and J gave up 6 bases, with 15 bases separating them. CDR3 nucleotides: TGCGCCAGCAGCTCACAGCGGCCGGACTCCGGGGAGCTGTTTTTT. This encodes CASSSQRPDSGELFF.

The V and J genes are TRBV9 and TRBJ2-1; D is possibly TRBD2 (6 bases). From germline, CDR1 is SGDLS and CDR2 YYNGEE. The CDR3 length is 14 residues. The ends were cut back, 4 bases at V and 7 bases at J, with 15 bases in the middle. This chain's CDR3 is CASSPAGMGNEQFF. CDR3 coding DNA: TGTGCCAGCAGCCCGGCGGGAATGGGTAATGAGCAGTTCTTC.

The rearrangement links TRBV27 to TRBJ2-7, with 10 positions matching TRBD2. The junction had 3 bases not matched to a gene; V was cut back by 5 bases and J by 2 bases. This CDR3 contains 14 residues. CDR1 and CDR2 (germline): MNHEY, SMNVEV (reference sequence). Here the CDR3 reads CASSPGLAPYEQYF. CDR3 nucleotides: TGTGCCAGCAGTCCGGGACTAGCGCCCTACGAGCAGTACTTC.

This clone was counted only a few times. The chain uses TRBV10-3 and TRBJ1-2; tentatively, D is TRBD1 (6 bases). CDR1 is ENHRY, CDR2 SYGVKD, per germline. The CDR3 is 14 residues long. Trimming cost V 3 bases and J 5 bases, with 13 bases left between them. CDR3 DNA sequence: TGTGCCATCAGTGAATCAGGGGCAGGTTATGGCTACACCTTC. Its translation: CAISESGAGYGYTF.

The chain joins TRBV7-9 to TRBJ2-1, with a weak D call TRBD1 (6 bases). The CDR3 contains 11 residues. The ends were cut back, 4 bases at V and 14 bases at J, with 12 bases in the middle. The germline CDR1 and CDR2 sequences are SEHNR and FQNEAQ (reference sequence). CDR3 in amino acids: CASSSRQAEFF. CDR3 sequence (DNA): TGTGCCAGCAGCTCCCGACAGGCGGAGTTCTTC.

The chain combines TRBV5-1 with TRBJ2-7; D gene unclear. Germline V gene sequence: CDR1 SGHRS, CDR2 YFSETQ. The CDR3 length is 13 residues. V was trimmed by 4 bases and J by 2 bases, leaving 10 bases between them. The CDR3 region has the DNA TGCGCCAGCAGCGTCGGTCAGCCCTACGAGCAGTACTTC. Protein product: CASSVGQPYEQYF.

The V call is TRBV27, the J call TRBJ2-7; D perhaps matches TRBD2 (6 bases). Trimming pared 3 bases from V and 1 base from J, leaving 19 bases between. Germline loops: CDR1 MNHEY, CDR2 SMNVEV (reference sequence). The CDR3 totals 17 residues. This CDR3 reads CASSFLAGTEISYEQYF. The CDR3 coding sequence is TGTGCCAGCAGTTTCTTGGCCGGGACTGAGATTTCCTACGAGCAGTACTTC.